The following is a TCR beta chain sequence with its context. Under the authors' procedure: Nucleated cell number was recorded as an estimate derived from reference gene primer amplification. Sequencing used immunoSEQ multiplex PCR; TCRdb keeps in-frame clones, though not all of them. V, J and clone size derive from that table, while D and trimming were established from the DNA sequence. The data show 97,000 or so clones, more than 85% seen once. The data originate from a study of blood T cell repertoires in COVID-19. Study-wide context: Specimens from acute and convalescent COVID-19 originated in the United States, Italy and Spain. Sample material is recorded as cDNA or gDNA derived from T cells, B-cell-depleted T cells, or PBMCs.

V lost 6 bases, J lost 10 bases, and 15 bases lay in between. The CDR3 is made up of 12 amino acids. Material: peripheral blood. The chain employs TRBV12-3 or TRBV12-4 and TRBJ1-1; D remains ambiguous. This sequence was found in a man between 18 and 29 years old with acute or convalescent COVID-19. DNA of the CDR3: TGTGCCAGCAGGCTCGCCAATCTTAGAGCTTTCTTT. The encoded protein is CASRLANLRAFF.